This T cell receptor (beta chain) was observed in a study of T-cell reconstitution after alpha-beta-depleted transplantation in children. This clonotype appeared a few times. Looked up from germline, CDR1 is SNHLY and CDR2 is FYNNEI. This CDR3 spans 14 amino acids. The ends were cut back, 4 bases at V and 5 bases at J, with 14 bases in the middle. TCRbeta library preparation incorporated unique molecular identifiers. From the PCR reads, TCRdb called clonotypes with MiXCR, one entry per CDR3 protein. The table shows some 220,000 distinct CDR3 sequences, with 8% to 9.5% occurring only once. The chain carries TRBV2 and TRBJ1-1, with D perhaps TRBD1 (5 bases). This specimen was PBMCs from the stem cell graft donor, taken from the stem cell graft. This clonotype was sampled from a human donor who donated a stem cell graft to a child with acute lymphoblastic leukemia. The CDR3 coding sequence is TGTGCCAGCAGTGCGGAACCCCCAGGGACTGAAGCTTTCTTT. Protein product: CASSAEPPGTEAFF.